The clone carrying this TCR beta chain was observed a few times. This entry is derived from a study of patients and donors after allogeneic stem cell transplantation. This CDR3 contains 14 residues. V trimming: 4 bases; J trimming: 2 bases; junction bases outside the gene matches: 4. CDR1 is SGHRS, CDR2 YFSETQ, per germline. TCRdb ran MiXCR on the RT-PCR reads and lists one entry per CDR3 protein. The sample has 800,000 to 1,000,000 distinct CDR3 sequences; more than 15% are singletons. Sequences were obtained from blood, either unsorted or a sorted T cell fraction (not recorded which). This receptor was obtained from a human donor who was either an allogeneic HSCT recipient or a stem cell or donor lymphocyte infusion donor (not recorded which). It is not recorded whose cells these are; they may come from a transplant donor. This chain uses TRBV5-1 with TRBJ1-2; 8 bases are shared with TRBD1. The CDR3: CASSGDRINYGYTF. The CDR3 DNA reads TGCGCCAGCAGCGGGGACAGGATAAACTATGGCTACACCTTC.